The next 24 T cell receptor beta chains were all read from a single sample in a study of CD8 T cells in Susac syndrome. RNA was extracted with the RNeasy kit, and a quantity of about 0.45 to 1 ug was reverse transcribed using random hexamers. TCRdb redid the calling of the immunoSEQ multiplex PCR reads with MiXCR, one entry per CDR3 protein. Of over 140,000 distinct CDR3 sequences listed, 95% are singletons. Sequencing was done on a sample of CD4+ T cells from PBMCs. The receptors stem from a human donor with Susac syndrome.

This chain connects TRBV29-1 to TRBJ2-2; 10 bases line up with TRBD2. V was clipped by 4 bases and J by 8 bases; unmatched bases: 7. The CDR3 has 14 amino acids. The V gene's germline CDR1 is SQVTM and CDR2 ANQGSEA. The CDR3 sequence is CSVGLAGASGELFF. The CDR3 nucleotides read TGCAGCGTTGGCCTAGCGGGAGCGTCGGGGGAGCTGTTTTTT.

V gene TRBV6-5 combines with J gene TRBJ2-3, with 8 nucleotides matching TRBD1. The CDR3 runs to 14 residues. Germline CDR1 and CDR2: MNHEY and SVGAGI. Unmatched junction bases numbered 4, after V lost 2 bases and J lost 6 bases. For the CDR3, the DNA is TGTGCCAGCAGTTACAGGACAGGGAAGGATACGCAGTATTTT. It encodes CASSYRTGKDTQYF.

J is TRBJ1-5 and V is TRBV4-2; D is undetermined. V dropped 0 bases and J dropped 5 bases, with 5 bases sitting between them. This CDR3 is 13 amino acids long. CDR1 and CDR2 (germline): LGHNA, YNFKEQ. The DNA of the CDR3 is TGTGCCAGCAGCCAAGAACCCGATCAGCCCCAGCATTTT. It yields the protein CASSQEPDQPQHF.

The chain links TRBV5-1 to TRBJ1-1, with TRBD1 as a possible D gene (5 bases). The CDR3 spans 13 residues. Trimming shortened V by 4 bases and J by 4 bases, and 11 bases separated the two germline ends. Germline-derived CDR1 and CDR2 are SGHRS and YFSETQ. CDR3 loop: CASSPRVFTEAFF. The CDR3 DNA follows: TGCGCCAGCAGCCCCAGGGTTTTCACTGAAGCTTTCTTT. Full variable domain (remainder filled in from reference TRBV5-1 and TRBJ1-1): KAGVTQTPRYLIKTRGQQVTLSCSPISGHRSVSWYQQTPGQGLQFLFEYFSETQRNKGNFPGRFSGRQFSNSRSEMNVSTLELGDSALYLCASSPRVFTEAFFGQGTRLTVV.

The V gene is TRBV15, the J gene TRBJ1-1; D unresolved. V was clipped by 1 base and J by 1 base, with 4 bases between them. Germline-derived CDR1 and CDR2 are LNHNV and YYDKDF (reference sequence). This CDR3 has 13 amino acids. The CDR3 is CATSRAPNTEAFF. As DNA, the CDR3 is TGTGCCACCAGCAGAGCCCCGAACACTGAAGCTTTCTTT.

This clonotype was detected only once. The genes are TRBV3-1 and TRBJ2-7; D unresolved. Trimming took off 1 base at V and 6 bases at J, with 4 bases between the two ends. Germline CDR1 reads LGHDT; CDR2 reads YNNKEL (reference sequence). This CDR3 is 11 amino acids long. CDR3 amino acids: CASSQAIEQYF. The CDR3 DNA reads TGTGCCAGCAGCCAAGCAATCGAGCAGTACTTC.

The chain employs TRBV5-1 and TRBJ2-6, with a tentative D call TRBD2 (5 bases). The ends were cut back, 1 base at V and 3 bases at J, with 8 bases in the middle. Looked up from germline, CDR1 is SGHRS and CDR2 is YFSETQ. This CDR3 has 15 residues. The CDR3 reads CASSLSGVGANVLTF. The DNA of the CDR3 is TGCGCCAGCAGCTTGTCCGGGGTTGGGGCCAACGTCCTGACTTTC.

The chain combines TRBV6-5 with TRBJ1-2; D is ambiguous. The CDR3 extends over 14 amino acids. Trimming took off 7 bases at V and 3 bases at J, with 15 bases between the two ends. CDR1 MNHEY and CDR2 SVGAGI come from the germline V gene. As DNA, the CDR3 is TGTGCCAGCAACGATGGCCCGGGCTACTATGGCTACACCTTC. It specifies CASNDGPGYYGYTF.

In this sample, this clonotype turned up once. The chain recombines TRBV29-1 with TRBJ2-7; D is ambiguous. The CDR3 loop spans 13 amino acids. Looked up from germline, CDR1 is SQVTM and CDR2 is ANQGSEA. V shed 2 bases and J shed 0 bases, with 8 bases lying between them. CDR3 region: CSVERYPSYEQYF. CDR3 coding DNA: TGCAGCGTTGAAAGGTATCCCTCCTACGAGCAGTACTTC.

This chain joins TRBV5-6 and TRBJ1-6, with 8 bases aligning to TRBD1. J was trimmed by 9 bases and V by 5 bases; bases with no gene match: 13. There are 16 residues in the CDR3. The V gene's germline CDR1 is SGHDT and CDR2 YYEEEE. CDR3 DNA: TGTGCCAGCAGTATGACAGGGGAATCGGCGCGTTCACCCCTCCACTTT. Protein: CASSMTGESARSPLHF.

This chain uses TRBV9 with TRBJ1-1; unclear D gene. Germline V gene lookup returns CDR1 SGDLS and CDR2 YYNGEE. With 4 bases removed from V and 0 bases from J, the gap between germline ends came to 13 bases. The CDR3 has 15 amino acids. CDR3 sequence: CASSPREIMNTEAFF. The CDR3 DNA follows: TGTGCCAGCAGCCCCCGAGAGATCATGAACACTGAAGCTTTCTTT.

This clonotype was counted once. This rearrangement joins TRBV28 to TRBJ2-7, with D uncertain. Germline CDR1 reads MDHEN; CDR2 reads SYDVKM. This CDR3 contains 14 residues. V lost 8 bases and J lost 2, with 16 bases in between. CDR3 loop: CASRRRIVTYEQYF. In DNA form, the CDR3 reads TGTGCCAGCCGCCGACGTATCGTAACCTACGAGCAGTACTTC.

The CDR3 sequence: CASSHSGDNQPQHF. CDR3 nucleotides: TGTGCCAGCAGCCATTCAGGGGACAATCAGCCCCAGCATTTT. The genes are TRBV3-1 and TRBJ1-5, with TRBD1 as a possible D gene (6 bases). CDR1 is LGHDT, CDR2 YNNKEL, per germline (reference sequence). CDR3 length: 14 residues. V lost 3 bases to trimming and J lost 3 bases, with 9 bases between them.

CDR3 bases: TGTGCCAGCACTCAAGACAGGGGGCGGGTCGACACTGAAGCTTTCTTT. Translating gives CASTQDRGRVDTEAFF. The rearrangement uses TRBV2 and TRBJ1-1, with 10 bases aligning to TRBD1. CDR1 is SNHLY and CDR2 is FYNNEI in the germline V gene. This CDR3 comprises 16 residues. V was clipped by 7 bases and J by 3 bases; unmatched bases: 11.

CDR3 protein: CASGLGGSATRYNEQFF. CDR3 bases: TGTGCTAGTGGTTTAGGCGGGAGTGCCACCCGGTACAATGAGCAGTTCTTC. The chain joins TRBV12-5 to TRBJ2-1; 7 bases map to TRBD2. V was pared by 3 bases and J by 4 bases, with 12 bases of the junction left unmatched. Germline CDR1 and CDR2: LGHNT and FRNRAP. The CDR3 has 17 residues.

This CDR3 reads CSASIGIPHQPQHF. In nucleotides, the CDR3 is TGCAGTGCTAGTATTGGAATCCCCCATCAGCCCCAGCATTTT. The chain carries TRBV20-1 and TRBJ1-5; unclear D gene. Trimming removed 3 bases from V and 5 bases from J, with 14 bases in between. CDR1 is DFQATT, CDR2 SNEGSKA, per germline (reference sequence). This CDR3 contains 14 residues.

CDR3 sequence (DNA): TGTGCCAGCAGCTTAGGGGCAGATACGCAGTATTTT. Protein product: CASSLGADTQYF. This chain connects TRBV5-6 to TRBJ2-3; maybe TRBD1 (5 bases). The CDR3 consists of 12 residues. Germline lookup yields CDR1 SGHDT and CDR2 YYEEEE. Trimming took 2 bases from V and 4 from J, leaving 5 bases between them.

The chain carries TRBV18 and TRBJ1-3; D ambiguous. Trimming took off 3 bases at V and 3 bases at J, with 9 bases between the two ends. This CDR3 has 14 amino acids. CDR1 and CDR2 from the germline V gene are KGHSH and LQKENI. The chain's CDR3 is CASSPEKGGNTIYF. CDR3 sequence (DNA): TGTGCCAGCTCACCTGAGAAGGGTGGAAACACCATATATTTT.

The chain links TRBV20-1 to TRBJ2-3; D is perhaps TRBD1 or TRBD2 (5 bases each). Trimming cost V 4 bases and J 2 bases, with 16 bases left between them. The V gene's germline CDR1 is DFQATT and CDR2 SNEGSKA (reference sequence). This CDR3 has 15 amino acids. Here the CDR3 DNA reads TGCAGTGCTACAAACGCCCAGGGAGCCACAGATACGCAGTATTTT. Protein product: CSATNAQGATDTQYF.

The chain carries TRBV28 and TRBJ2-7; a weak D match, TRBD1 (6 bases). Germline lookup yields CDR1 MDHEN and CDR2 SYDVKM. The CDR3 has 14 amino acids. V gave up 5 bases and J gave up 9 bases, with 20 bases separating them. CDR3 in amino acids: CASSGQSHLVGQYF. DNA for the CDR3: TGTGCCAGCAGTGGACAGAGTCATTTAGTCGGGCAGTACTTC. The full variable domain, its missing parts supplied by reference TRBV28 and TRBJ2-7, is DVKVTQSSRYLVKRTGEKVFLECVQDMDHENMFWYRQDPGLGLRLIYFSYDVKMKEKGDIPEGYSVSREKKERFSLILESASTNQTSMYLCASSGQSHLVGQYFGPGTRLTVT.

The chain couples TRBV4-3 to TRBJ2-3, with a weak D call TRBD2 (5 bases). Trimming pared 0 bases from V and 1 base from J, leaving 8 bases between. From germline, CDR1 is LGHNA and CDR2 YSLEER. The CDR3 sequence is 15 residues long. The CDR3 is CASSQERVGTDTQYF. The CDR3 DNA follows: TGCGCCAGCAGCCAAGAGCGGGTGGGCACAGATACGCAGTATTTT.

This chain uses TRBV9 with TRBJ2-4; the match to TRBD2 covers 8 bases. The CDR3 consists of 14 residues. With 4 bases clipped from V and 6 bases from J, the junction kept 6 bases outside the gene matches. The V gene's germline CDR1 is SGDLS and CDR2 YYNGEE. The CDR3 here is CASSPSGRLNIQYF. The DNA for the CDR3 is TGTGCCAGCAGCCCCAGCGGGAGATTAAACATTCAGTACTTC.

J is TRBJ1-1 and V is TRBV4-2; 8 bases line up with TRBD1. This CDR3 spans 16 amino acids. From germline, CDR1 is LGHNA and CDR2 YNFKEQ. V was clipped by 0 bases and J by 3 bases; unmatched bases: 6. For the CDR3, the DNA is TGTGCCAGCAGCCAAGAGCGGCGACAGGGGTACACTGAAGCTTTCTTT. It is translated as CASSQERRQGYTEAFF.

V is TRBV9 and J is TRBJ2-1, with D uncertain. V lost 1 base and J 7 bases, leaving 12 bases between the germline ends. Germline CDR1 SGDLS, CDR2 YYNGEE. The CDR3 loop spans 14 amino acids. CDR3 bases: TGTGCCAGCAGCGTACGCATGGGGTCTAATGAGCAGTTCTTC. Translating gives CASSVRMGSNEQFF.